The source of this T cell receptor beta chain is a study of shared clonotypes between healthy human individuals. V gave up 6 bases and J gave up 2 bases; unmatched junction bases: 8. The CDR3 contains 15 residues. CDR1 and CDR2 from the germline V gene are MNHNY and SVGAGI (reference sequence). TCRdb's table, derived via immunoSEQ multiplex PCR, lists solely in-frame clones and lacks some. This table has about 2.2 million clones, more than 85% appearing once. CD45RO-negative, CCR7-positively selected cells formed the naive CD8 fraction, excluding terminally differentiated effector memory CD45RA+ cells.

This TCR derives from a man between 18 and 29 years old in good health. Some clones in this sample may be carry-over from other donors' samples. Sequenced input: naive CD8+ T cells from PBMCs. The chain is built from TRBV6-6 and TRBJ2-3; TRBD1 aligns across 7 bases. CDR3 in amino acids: CASSPRTGFTDTQYF. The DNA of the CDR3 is TGTGCCAGCAGCCCCCGGACAGGCTTCACAGATACGCAGTATTTT.